This T cell receptor beta chain derives from a study of OX40 agonist ivuxolimab in advanced cancers. Sequencing was performed with immunoSEQ multiplex PCR; in TCRdb, only in-frame clones are kept and a portion is missing. Of around 39,000 clones listed, approximately 79% were seen once; the top ten hold 1.8%. This CDR3 is 12 amino acids long. Trimming shortened V by 4 bases and J by 7 bases, and 8 bases separated the two germline ends. In germline, CDR1 is MNHEY, CDR2 SVGAGI. The chain links TRBV6-5 to TRBJ1-5; unclear D gene. The TCR comes from an adult with an advanced solid tumor such as melanoma, head and neck, liver or kidney cancer. Sequences were derived from CD4+ or CD8+ T cells sorted from blood, sampled in a trial of the OX40 agonist ivuxolimab. The CDR3 loop reads CASSFSRQPQHF. Written as DNA, the CDR3 is TGTGCCAGCAGTTTTTCTAGACAGCCCCAGCATTTT.